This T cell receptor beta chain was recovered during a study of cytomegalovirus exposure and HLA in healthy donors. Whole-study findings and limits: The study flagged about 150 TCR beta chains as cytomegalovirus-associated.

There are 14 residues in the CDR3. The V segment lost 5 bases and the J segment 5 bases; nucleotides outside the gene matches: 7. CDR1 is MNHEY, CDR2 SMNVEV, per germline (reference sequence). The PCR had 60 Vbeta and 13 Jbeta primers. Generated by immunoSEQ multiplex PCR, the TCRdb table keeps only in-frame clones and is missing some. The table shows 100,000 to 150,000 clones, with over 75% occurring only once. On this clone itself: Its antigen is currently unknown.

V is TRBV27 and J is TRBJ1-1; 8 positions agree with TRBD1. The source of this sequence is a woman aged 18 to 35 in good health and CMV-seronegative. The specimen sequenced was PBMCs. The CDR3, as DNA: TGTGCCAGCAGTCAAGGACAGGGTAGGACTGAAGCTTTCTTT. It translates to CASSQGQGRTEAFF.